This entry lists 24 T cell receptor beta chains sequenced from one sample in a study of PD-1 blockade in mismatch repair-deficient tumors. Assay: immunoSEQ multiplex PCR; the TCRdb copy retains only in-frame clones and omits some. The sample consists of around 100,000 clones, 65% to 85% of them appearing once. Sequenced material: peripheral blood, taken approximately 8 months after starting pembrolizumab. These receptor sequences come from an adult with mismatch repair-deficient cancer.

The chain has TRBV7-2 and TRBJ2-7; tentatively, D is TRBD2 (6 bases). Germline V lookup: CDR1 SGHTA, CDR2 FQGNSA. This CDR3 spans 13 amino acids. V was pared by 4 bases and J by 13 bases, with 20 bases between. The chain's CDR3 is CASSYPGGTAPYF. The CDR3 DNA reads TGTGCCAGCAGCTACCCGGGTGGGACTGCGCCCTACTTC.

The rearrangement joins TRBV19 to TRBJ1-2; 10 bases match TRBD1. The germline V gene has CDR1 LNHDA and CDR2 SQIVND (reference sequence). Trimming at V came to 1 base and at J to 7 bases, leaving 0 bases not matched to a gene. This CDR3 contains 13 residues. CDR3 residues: CASSIGDRGGYTF. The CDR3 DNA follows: TGTGCCAGTAGTATAGGGGACAGGGGTGGCTACACCTTC. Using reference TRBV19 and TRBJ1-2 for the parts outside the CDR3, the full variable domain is DGGITQSPKYLFRKEGQNVTLSCEQNLNHDAMYWYRQDPGQGLRLIYYSQIVNDFQKGDIAEGYSVSREKKESFPLTVTSAQKNPTAFYLCASSIGDRGGYTFGSGTRLTVV.

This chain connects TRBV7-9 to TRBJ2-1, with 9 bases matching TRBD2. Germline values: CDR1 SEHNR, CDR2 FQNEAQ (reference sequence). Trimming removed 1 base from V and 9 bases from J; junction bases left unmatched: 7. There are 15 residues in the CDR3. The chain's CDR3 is CASSLGIAGDSEQFF. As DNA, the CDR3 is TGTGCCAGCAGCTTAGGAATAGCGGGAGACTCTGAGCAGTTCTTC.

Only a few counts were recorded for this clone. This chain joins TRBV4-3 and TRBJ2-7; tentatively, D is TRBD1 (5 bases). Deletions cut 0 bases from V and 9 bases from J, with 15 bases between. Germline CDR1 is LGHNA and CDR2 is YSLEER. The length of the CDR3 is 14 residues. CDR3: CASSQDVTGRGQYF. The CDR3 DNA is TGCGCCAGCAGCCAAGATGTTACAGGCCGCGGGCAGTACTTC.

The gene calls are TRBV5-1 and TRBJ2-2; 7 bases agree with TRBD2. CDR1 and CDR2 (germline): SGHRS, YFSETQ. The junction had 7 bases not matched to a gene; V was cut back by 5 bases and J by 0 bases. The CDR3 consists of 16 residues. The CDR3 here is CASRQAGSANTGELFF. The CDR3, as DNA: TGCGCCAGCAGGCAAGCGGGGTCCGCGAACACCGGGGAGCTGTTTTTT.

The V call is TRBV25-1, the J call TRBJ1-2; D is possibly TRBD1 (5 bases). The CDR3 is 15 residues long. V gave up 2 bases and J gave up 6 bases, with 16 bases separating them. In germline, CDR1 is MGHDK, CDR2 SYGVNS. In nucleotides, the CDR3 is TGTGCCAGCAGTGAACCTCTCGGGGACCCGAATGGCTACACCTTC. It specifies CASSEPLGDPNGYTF.

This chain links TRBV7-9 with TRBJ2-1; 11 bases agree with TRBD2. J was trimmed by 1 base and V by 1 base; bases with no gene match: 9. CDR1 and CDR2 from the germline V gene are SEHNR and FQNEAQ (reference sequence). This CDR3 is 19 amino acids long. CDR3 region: CASSLVGLAGWSSYNEQFF. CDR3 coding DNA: TGTGCCAGCAGCTTAGTCGGACTAGCGGGTTGGAGTTCCTACAATGAGCAGTTCTTC.

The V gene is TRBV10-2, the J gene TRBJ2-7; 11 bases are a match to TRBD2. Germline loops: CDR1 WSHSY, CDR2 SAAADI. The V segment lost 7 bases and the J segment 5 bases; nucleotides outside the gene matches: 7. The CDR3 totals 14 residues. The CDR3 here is CASTRSSGRHEQYF. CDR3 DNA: TGCGCCAGCACCCGGTCTAGCGGGAGGCACGAGCAGTACTTC.

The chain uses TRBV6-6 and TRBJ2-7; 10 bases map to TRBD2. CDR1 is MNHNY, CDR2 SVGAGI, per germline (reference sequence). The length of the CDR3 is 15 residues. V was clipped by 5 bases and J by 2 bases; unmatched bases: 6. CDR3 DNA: TGTGCCAGCAGTCAACCGGGACTAGCGACCTACGAGCAGTACTTC. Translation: CASSQPGLATYEQYF.

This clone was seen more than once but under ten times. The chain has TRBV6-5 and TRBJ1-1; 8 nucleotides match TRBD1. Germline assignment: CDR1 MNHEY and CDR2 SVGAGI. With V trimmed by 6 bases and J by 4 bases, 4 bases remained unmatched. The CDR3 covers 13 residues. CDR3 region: CASRQGAATEAFF. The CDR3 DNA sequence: TGTGCCAGCAGGCAGGGGGCGGCCACTGAAGCTTTCTTT.

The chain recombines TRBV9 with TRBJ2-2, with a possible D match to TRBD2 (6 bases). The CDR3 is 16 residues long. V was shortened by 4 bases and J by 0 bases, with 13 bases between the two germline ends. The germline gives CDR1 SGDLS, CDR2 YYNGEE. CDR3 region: CASSPPGRTNTGELFF. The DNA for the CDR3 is TGTGCCAGCAGCCCCCCCGGGAGAACGAACACCGGGGAGCTGTTTTTT.

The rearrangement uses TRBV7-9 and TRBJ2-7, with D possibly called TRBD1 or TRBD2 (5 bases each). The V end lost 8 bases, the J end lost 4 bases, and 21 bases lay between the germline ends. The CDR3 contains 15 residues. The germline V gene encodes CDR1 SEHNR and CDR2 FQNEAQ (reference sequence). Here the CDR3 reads CASSPPAWGKYEQYF. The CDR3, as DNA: TGTGCCAGCTCCCCCCCGGCTTGGGGGAAATACGAGCAGTACTTC.

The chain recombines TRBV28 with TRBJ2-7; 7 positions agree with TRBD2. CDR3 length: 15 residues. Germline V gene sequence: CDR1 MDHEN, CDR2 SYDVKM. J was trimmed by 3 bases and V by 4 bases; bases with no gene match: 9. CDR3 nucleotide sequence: TGTGCCAGCAGTTCGGATCCTAGCGGCCTCTACGAGCAGTACTTC. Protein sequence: CASSSDPSGLYEQYF.

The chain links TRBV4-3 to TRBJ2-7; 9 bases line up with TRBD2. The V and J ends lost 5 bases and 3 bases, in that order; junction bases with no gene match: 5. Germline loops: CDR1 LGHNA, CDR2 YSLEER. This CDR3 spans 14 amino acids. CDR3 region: CASSFSSGNYEQYF. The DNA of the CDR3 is TGCGCCAGCAGCTTTTCTAGCGGGAACTACGAGCAGTACTTC.

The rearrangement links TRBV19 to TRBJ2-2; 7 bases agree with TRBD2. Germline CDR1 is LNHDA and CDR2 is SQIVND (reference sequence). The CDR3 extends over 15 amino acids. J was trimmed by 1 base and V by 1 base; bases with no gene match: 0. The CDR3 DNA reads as TGTGCCAGTAGTATAGCTAGCGGGAACACCGGGGAGCTGTTTTTT. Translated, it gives CASSIASGNTGELFF. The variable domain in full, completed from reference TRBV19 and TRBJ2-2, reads DGGITQSPKYLFRKEGQNVTLSCEQNLNHDAMYWYRQDPGQGLRLIYYSQIVNDFQKGDIAEGYSVSREKKESFPLTVTSAQKNPTAFYLCASSIASGNTGELFFGEGSRLTVL.

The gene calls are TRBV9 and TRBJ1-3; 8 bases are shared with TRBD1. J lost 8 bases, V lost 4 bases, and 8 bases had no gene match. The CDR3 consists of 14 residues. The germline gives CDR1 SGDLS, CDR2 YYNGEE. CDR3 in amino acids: CASSTRDRRDTIYF. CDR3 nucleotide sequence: TGTGCCAGCAGCACTCGGGACAGGAGAGACACCATATATTTT.

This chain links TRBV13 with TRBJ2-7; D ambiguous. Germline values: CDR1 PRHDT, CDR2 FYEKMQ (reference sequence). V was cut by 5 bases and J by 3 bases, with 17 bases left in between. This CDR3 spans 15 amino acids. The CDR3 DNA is TGTGCCAGCAGCCCGCGGACGTCCCCAAGCTACGAGCAGTACTTC. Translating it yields CASSPRTSPSYEQYF. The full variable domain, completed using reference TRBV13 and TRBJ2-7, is AAGVIQSPRHLIKEKRETATLKCYPIPRHDTVYWYQQGPGQDPQFLISFYEKMQSDKGSIPDRFSAQQFSDYHSELNMSSLELGDSALYFCASSPRTSPSYEQYFGPGTRLTVT.

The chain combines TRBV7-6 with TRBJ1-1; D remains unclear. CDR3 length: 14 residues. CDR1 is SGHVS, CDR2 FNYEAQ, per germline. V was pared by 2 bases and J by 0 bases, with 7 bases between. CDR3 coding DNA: TGTGCCAGCAGCTTACCAGGAGTGAACACTGAAGCTTTCTTT. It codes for CASSLPGVNTEAFF. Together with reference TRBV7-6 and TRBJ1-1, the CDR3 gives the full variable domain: GAGVSQSPRYKVTKRGQDVALRCDPISGHVSLYWYRQALGQGPEFLTYFNYEAQQDKSGLPNDRFSAERPEGSISTLTIQRTEQRDSAMYRCASSLPGVNTEAFFGQGTRLTVV.

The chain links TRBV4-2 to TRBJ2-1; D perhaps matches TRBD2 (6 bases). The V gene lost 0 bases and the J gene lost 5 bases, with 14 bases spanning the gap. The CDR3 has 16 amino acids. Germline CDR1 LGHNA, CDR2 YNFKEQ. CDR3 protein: CASSQDYRELNNEQFF. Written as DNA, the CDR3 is TGTGCCAGCAGCCAAGATTACCGGGAGCTCAACAATGAGCAGTTCTTC.

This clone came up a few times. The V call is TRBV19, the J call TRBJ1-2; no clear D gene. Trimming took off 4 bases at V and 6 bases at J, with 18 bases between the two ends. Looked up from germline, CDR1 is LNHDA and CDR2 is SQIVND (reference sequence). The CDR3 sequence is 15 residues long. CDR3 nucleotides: TGTGCCAGTAGTACCGGTTTCGACCAGAGTCATGGCTACACCTTC. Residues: CASSTGFDQSHGYTF.

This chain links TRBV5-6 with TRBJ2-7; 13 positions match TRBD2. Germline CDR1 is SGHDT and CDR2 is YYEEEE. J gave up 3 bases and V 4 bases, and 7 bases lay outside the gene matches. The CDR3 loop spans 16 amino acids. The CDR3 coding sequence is TGTGCCAGCAGCCTAATCGGACTAGCGGGAGTCTACGAGCAGTACTTC. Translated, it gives CASSLIGLAGVYEQYF. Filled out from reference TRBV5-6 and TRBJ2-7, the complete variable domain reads DAGVTQSPTHLIKTRGQQVTLRCSPKSGHDTVSWYQQALGQGPQFIFQYYEEEERQRGNFPDRFSGHQFPNYSSELNVNALLLGDSALYLCASSLIGLAGVYEQYFGPGTRLTVT.

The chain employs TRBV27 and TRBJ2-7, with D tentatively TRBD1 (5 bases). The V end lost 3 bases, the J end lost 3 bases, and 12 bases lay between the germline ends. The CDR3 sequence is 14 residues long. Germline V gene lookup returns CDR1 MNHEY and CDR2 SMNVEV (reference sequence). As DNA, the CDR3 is TGTGCCAGCAGTTTGCGACAGCAGATCTACGAGCAGTACTTC. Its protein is CASSLRQQIYEQYF.

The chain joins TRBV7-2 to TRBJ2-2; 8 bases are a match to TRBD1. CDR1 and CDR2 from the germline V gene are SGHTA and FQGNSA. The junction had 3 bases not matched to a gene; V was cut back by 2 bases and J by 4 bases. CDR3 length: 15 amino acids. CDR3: CASSLQGAGTGELFF. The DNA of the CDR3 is TGTGCCAGCAGCTTACAGGGGGCGGGCACCGGGGAGCTGTTTTTT.

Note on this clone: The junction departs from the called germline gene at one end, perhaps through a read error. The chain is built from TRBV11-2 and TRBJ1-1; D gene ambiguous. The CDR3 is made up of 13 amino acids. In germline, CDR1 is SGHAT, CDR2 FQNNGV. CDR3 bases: TGTGCCAGCAGCCTAGACGGGAACACTGAAGCTTTCTTT. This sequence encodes CASSLDGNTEAFF.